These 14 T cell receptor beta chains originate from one sample sequenced in a study of CD8+CD57+ T cells in acquired aplastic anemia. Genomic DNA constituted the template upon which TCR beta VDJ and CDR3 profiling was performed. TCRdb redid the calling of the reads with MiXCR, one entry per CDR3 protein. Altogether 250,000 to 300,000 distinct CDR3 sequences are present, approximately 56% being singletons, with the ten largest covering around 8%. The sample was sorted CD4+, CD8+, or CD8+CD57+ T cells (not recorded which) from PBMCs. The source of these receptors is a human donor with severe aplastic anemia or a healthy control (not recorded which).

In this sample, this clonotype turned up a few times. The chain couples TRBV28 to TRBJ2-2, with 9 bases identical to TRBD2. Germline V gene lookup returns CDR1 MDHEN and CDR2 SYDVKM. This CDR3 is 16 amino acids long. Losses at the gene ends were 6 bases for V and 4 bases for J; bases not matched to a gene: 9. Written as DNA, the CDR3 is TGTGCCAGCAGGCGGGGGGGAACCTCAGGCACCGGGGAGCTGTTTTTT. Protein product: CASRRGGTSGTGELFF.

The chain has TRBV9 and TRBJ2-7; D might be TRBD2 (5 bases). This CDR3 spans 14 amino acids. Germline V gene sequence: CDR1 SGDLS, CDR2 YYNGEE. The ends were cut back, 0 bases at V and 1 base at J, with 8 bases in the middle. CDR3 amino acids: CASSVDGESYEQYF. CDR3 nucleotides: TGTGCCAGCAGCGTAGACGGGGAGTCCTACGAGCAGTACTTC.

This chain links TRBV7-8 with TRBJ2-1, with 9 bases aligning to TRBD2. The CDR3 extends over 13 amino acids. Germline assignment: CDR1 SGHVS and CDR2 FQNEAQ. V shed 8 bases, J shed 6 bases, and the junction held 5 bases outside the gene matches. CDR3 in DNA: TGTGCCAGCGGACGCGGGGGGGCCAATGAGCAGTTCTTC. Translated: CASGRGGANEQFF. Full variable domain (rest looked up from reference TRBV7-8 and TRBJ2-1): GAGVSQSPRYKVAKRGQDVALRCDPISGHVSLFWYQQALGQGPEFLTYFQNEAQLDKSGLPSDRFFAERPEGSVSTLKIQRTQQEDSAVYLCASGRGGANEQFFGPGTRLTVL.

This rearrangement joins TRBV24-1 to TRBJ2-7; D call uncertain. The germline V gene encodes CDR1 KGHDR and CDR2 SFDVKD. V dropped 4 bases and J dropped 3 bases, with 9 bases sitting between them. The CDR3 sequence is 13 residues long. For the CDR3, the DNA is TGTGCCACCAGTGACGCCGGAGTCTACGAGCAGTACTTC. Protein sequence: CATSDAGVYEQYF.

Points on this clonotype: At one boundary the junction diverges from the germline segment, which might be a read error. This rearrangement joins TRBV9 to TRBJ2-3; D perhaps matches TRBD2 (5 bases). Germline V gene lookup returns CDR1 SGDLS and CDR2 YYNGEE. This CDR3 is built from 16 residues. The CDR3 DNA sequence: TGTGCCAGCAGCTTGGGTCCAGCGGATGACACAGACACGCAGTATTTT. Residues: CASSLGPADDTDTQYF.

The chain links TRBV19 to TRBJ2-2; D gene ambiguous. The V and J ends lost 7 bases and 7 bases respectively, with 13 bases between them. From germline, CDR1 is LNHDA and CDR2 SQIVND (reference sequence). The CDR3 extends over 13 amino acids. CDR3 region: CASTPGYVGELFF. In DNA, the CDR3 is TGTGCCAGTACCCCGGGTTATGTCGGGGAGCTGTTTTTT.

This clonotype showed up just a few times. The J gene is TRBJ1-1, the V gene TRBV5-5; a weak D match, TRBD1 (5 bases). Trimming stripped 0 bases from V and 3 bases from J, with 9 bases between. The CDR3 is 14 residues long. Germline CDR1 is SGHKS and CDR2 is YYEKEE (reference sequence). CDR3 nucleotide sequence: TGTGCCAGCAGCTTGGCGATGGGGGACACTGAAGCTTTCTTT. The encoded protein is CASSLAMGDTEAFF. Full variable domain (missing parts from reference TRBV5-5 and TRBJ1-1): DAGVTQSPTHLIKTRGQQVTLRCSPISGHKSVSWYQQVLGQGPQFIFQYYEKEERGRGNFPDRFSARQFPNYSSELNVNALLLGDSALYLCASSLAMGDTEAFFGQGTRLTVV.

The chain joins TRBV2 to TRBJ2-2, with a tentative D call TRBD1 (6 bases). The CDR3 extends over 15 amino acids. CDR1 and CDR2 (germline): SNHLY, FYNNEI. With 6 bases removed from V and 1 base from J, the gap between germline ends came to 12 bases. This CDR3 reads CASRSDRRNTGELFF. DNA of the CDR3: TGTGCCAGCAGGTCGGACAGACGGAACACCGGGGAGCTGTTTTTT.

This clonotype was seen repeatedly, ten times or more. The V and J genes are TRBV7-9 and TRBJ1-6; no clear D. The germline V gene has CDR1 SEHNR and CDR2 FQNEAQ (reference sequence). V gave up 1 base and J gave up 6 bases, with 13 bases separating them. This CDR3 spans 16 amino acids. CDR3 DNA sequence: TGTGCCAGCAGCTTAGAGGCAGATCTGACTAATTCACCCCTCCACTTT. It yields the protein CASSLEADLTNSPLHF.

This chain links TRBV29-1 with TRBJ2-1, with D perhaps being TRBD1 or TRBD2 (6 bases each). In germline, CDR1 is SQVTM, CDR2 ANQGSEA. The ends were cut back, 6 bases at V and 4 bases at J, with 19 bases in the middle. The CDR3 is 15 residues long. The CDR3 sequence: CSVLQEGGTYNEQFF. In DNA, the CDR3 is TGCAGCGTCCTACAGGAAGGGGGGACTTACAATGAGCAGTTCTTC.

Concerning this clonotype: Relative to the germline gene, one junction end is altered; a read error may explain this. The CDR3 spells CASSQGQGGYGYTF. CDR3 coding DNA: TGTGCCAGCAGCCAAGGACAGGGTGGCTATGGCTACACCTTC. This rearrangement joins TRBV15 to TRBJ1-2; 8 bases are a match to TRBD1. The length of the CDR3 is 14 residues. Germline V CDR1 and CDR2: LNHNV, YYDKDF (reference sequence).

This clonotype was seen more than once but under ten times. This chain connects TRBV10-3 to TRBJ2-2; 16 nucleotides match TRBD2. Germline CDR1 is ENHRY and CDR2 is SYGVKD. CDR3 length: 17 residues. The trim removed 6 bases at V and 7 bases at J, leaving 8 bases unmatched. The DNA of the CDR3 is TGTGCCATCAGCGTCGGGACTAGCGGGAGGGCCGACGGGGAGCTGTTTTTT. This translates into CAISVGTSGRADGELFF.

The chain is built from TRBV29-1 and TRBJ2-7, with unresolved D. Germline CDR1 reads SQVTM; CDR2 reads ANQGSEA. V was cut by 5 bases and J by 9 bases, with 11 bases left in between. This CDR3 has 10 amino acids. DNA for the CDR3: TGCAGCGTTAATATGGACGGGCAGTACTTC. Residues: CSVNMDGQYF.

Note on this clonotype: Sequence at one end of the junction differs from germline and may be a read error. The chain couples TRBV15 to TRBJ2-1; D may match TRBD1 or TRBD2 (5 bases each). The CDR3 runs 11 residues. Germline CDR1 LNHNV, CDR2 YYDKDF (reference sequence). CDR3 sequence (DNA): TGTGCCACAGGGACGTACAATGAGCAGGTCTTC. Residues: CATGTYNEQVF.